The clone carrying this T cell receptor beta chain was detected only once. What it binds is not known. Between roughly 17,000 and 1,000,000 sorted cells, with 10%, 30% or 50% RNA, yielded naive CD8 libraries. Generation of bulk TCR libraries relied on previously described methods and listed TCR primers. TCRdb fed the PCR reads into MiXCR, producing one record per CDR3 protein. The sample lists approximately 680,000 distinct CDR3 sequences, about 25% occurring once. This entry comes from a study of molecular identifiers for immune sequencing clone quantification. The wider study: Replicate experiments divided RNA from roughly 20,000 or 100,000 naive CD8 cells into five parts and sequenced four.

The study, taken as a whole, reports: Effector cells kept over 99% of their molecules in clones above 20 RNA copies, while naive cells kept under 1% there.

Trimming cost V 5 bases and J 8 bases, with 13 bases left between them. Germline values: CDR1 MNHEY, CDR2 SVGEGT. CDR3 length equals 13 residues. The chain couples TRBV6-2 or TRBV6-3 to TRBJ1-5, with a tentative D call TRBD1 (6 bases). This TCR was sampled from a human donor in good health. Some libraries in this study had Jurkat cell RNA spiked in. Source material: naive CD8+ T cells from blood, with Jurkat cell RNA spiked in. Subset reported: FACS-sorted CD8+CD4-CCR7+CD45RA+ naive T cells. DNA of the CDR3: TGTGCCAGCAGTCGAGGGGGGAGGGAGCCCCAGCATTTT. It specifies CASSRGGREPQHF.